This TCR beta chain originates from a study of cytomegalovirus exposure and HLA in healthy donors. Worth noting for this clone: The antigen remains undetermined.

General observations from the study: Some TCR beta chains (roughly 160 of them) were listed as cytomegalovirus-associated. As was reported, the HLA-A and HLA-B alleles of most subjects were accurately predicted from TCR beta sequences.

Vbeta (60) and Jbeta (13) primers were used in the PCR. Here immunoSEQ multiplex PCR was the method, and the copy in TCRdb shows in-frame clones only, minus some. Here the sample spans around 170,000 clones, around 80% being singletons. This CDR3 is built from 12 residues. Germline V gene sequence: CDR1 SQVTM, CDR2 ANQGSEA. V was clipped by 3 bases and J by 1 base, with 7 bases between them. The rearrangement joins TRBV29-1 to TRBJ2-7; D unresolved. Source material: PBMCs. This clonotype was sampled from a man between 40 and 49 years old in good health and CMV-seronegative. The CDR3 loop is CSVEGRSYEQYF. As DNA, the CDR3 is TGCAGCGTTGAGGGCAGATCCTACGAGCAGTACTTC.